This T cell receptor (beta chain) emerged from a study of cytomegalovirus exposure and HLA in healthy donors. Everyone who donated was a healthy bone marrow donor. On this clone: What it binds is not known.

Trimming removed 0 bases at V and 0 bases at J, with 8 bases between. The CDR3 is 15 residues long. Germline CDR1 reads SGHNT; CDR2 reads YENEEA. Regarding the study as a whole: CMV serostatus was the sole immune exposure data available. Trimming of TCR beta V- and J-genes showed a link, identified in a later analysis, to a missense DCLRE1C variant. Most TCR beta V segments were productive about 90% or about 30% of the time in an earlier analysis.

Use of 60 Vbeta and 13 Jbeta primers characterized the PCR. Clones were sequenced by immunoSEQ multiplex PCR, and TCRdb holds only the in-frame ones, with some missing. Of approximately 150,000 clones in the sample, roughly 66% were seen once. This clonotype was sampled from a woman between 18 and 29 years old in good health and CMV-seronegative. The V gene is TRBV11-3, the J gene TRBJ2-5, with a weak D call TRBD1 (5 bases). The specimen sequenced was PBMCs. The CDR3 nucleotides are TGTGCCAGCAGCTTAGACAGGGCTTACCAAGAGACCCAGTACTTC. Protein product: CASSLDRAYQETQYF.